The 22 T cell receptor beta chains below all came from one sample that was sequenced in a study of control samples from healthy donors and cancer patients. TCRdb's table, derived via immunoSEQ multiplex PCR, lists solely in-frame clones and lacks some. The sample records roughly 80,000 clones, 70% to 90% being singletons. The specimen was PBMCs. These receptor sequences come from a woman aged 55-69 years with head and neck cancer.

The genes are TRBV28 and TRBJ1-2; D unresolved. The CDR3 covers 12 residues. Germline V gene data show CDR1 as MDHEN and CDR2 as SYDVKM. Trimming removed 6 bases at V and 5 bases at J, with 10 bases between. The CDR3 here is CASSHPVYGYTF. The CDR3 nucleotides read TGTGCCAGCAGCCATCCAGTGTATGGCTACACCTTC.

The chain employs TRBV5-4 and TRBJ2-2; 11 nucleotides line up with TRBD2. V shed 6 bases and J 3 bases; nucleotides not matched to a gene: 4. Germline V lookup: CDR1 SGHNT, CDR2 YYREEE (reference sequence). The CDR3 sequence is 15 residues long. CDR3 coding DNA: TGTGCCAGCACCGGGACTAGCGGTTACACCGGGGAGCTGTTTTTT. Its protein product is CASTGTSGYTGELFF.

The chain employs TRBV4-2 and TRBJ1-2; D is perhaps TRBD1 (6 bases). This CDR3 is 18 amino acids long. In germline, CDR1 is LGHNA, CDR2 YNFKEQ. V dropped 0 bases and J dropped 1 base, with 18 bases sitting between them. CDR3 residues: CASSQDLSGQVFNYGYTF. In nucleotides, the CDR3 is TGTGCCAGCAGCCAAGATCTCTCGGGACAAGTCTTTAACTATGGCTACACCTTC.

The chain couples TRBV6-5 to TRBJ1-5; D is possibly TRBD1 (5 bases). The V and J ends lost 7 bases and 4 bases respectively, with 11 bases between them. CDR1 is MNHEY, CDR2 SVGAGI, per germline. The CDR3 extends over 13 amino acids. The CDR3 here is CASIKGINQPQHF. CDR3 nucleotides: TGTGCCAGCATTAAGGGGATAAATCAGCCCCAGCATTTT.

The chain is built from TRBV3-1 (or the pseudogene TRBV3-2) and TRBJ2-3; D assignment may be TRBD1 or TRBD2 (6 bases each). Trimming left V 0 bases short and J 4 bases short, with 11 bases between. This CDR3 has 15 amino acids. The germline V gene has CDR1 LGHDT and CDR2 YNNKEL (reference sequence). Here the CDR3 DNA reads TGTGCCAGCAGCCAAGATCCGGGGGCTGCAGATACGCAGTATTTT. Encoded protein: CASSQDPGAADTQYF.

This clone was detected a few times. This chain joins TRBV2 and TRBJ2-1; TRBD2 matches 10 bases. Germline-derived CDR1 and CDR2 are SNHLY and FYNNEI. This CDR3 is 15 amino acids long. After removal of 5 bases from V and 6 bases from J, the junction contained 7 bases not matched to a gene. The CDR3 loop reads CASSRRTSGTNEQFF. For the CDR3, the DNA is TGTGCCAGCAGTCGACGTACTAGCGGGACCAATGAGCAGTTCTTC. The full variable domain, in which reference TRBV2 and TRBJ2-1 provide the parts outside the CDR3, is EPEVTQTPSHQVTQMGQEVILRCVPISNHLYFYWYRQILGQKVEFLVSFYNNEISEKSEIFDDQFSVERPDGSNFTLKIRSTKLEDSAMYFCASSRRTSGTNEQFFGPGTRLTVL.

This clone showed up just once. The chain couples TRBV5-1 to TRBJ2-6; 7 nucleotides match TRBD1. The trim removed 0 bases at V and 0 bases at J, leaving 9 bases unmatched. Per germline, CDR1 SGHRS and CDR2 YFSETQ. The CDR3 is 19 amino acids. In DNA form, the CDR3 reads TGCGCCAGCAGCTTGGCCTATAGGGGGCTATCCTCTGGGGCCAACGTCCTGACTTTC. It encodes CASSLAYRGLSSGANVLTF.

This clone occurred once. V and J are TRBV29-1 and TRBJ2-2; D gene ambiguous. Trimming took 2 bases from V and 8 from J, leaving 9 bases between them. CDR1 and CDR2 (germline): SQVTM, ANQGSEA. The CDR3 spans 12 residues. As DNA, the CDR3 is TGCAGCGTTGAATTTCAGGTTGGGGAGCTGTTTTTT. Translating gives CSVEFQVGELFF.

V is TRBV19 and J is TRBJ2-1; TRBD2 matches at 12 bases. The CDR3 sequence is 16 residues long. Germline assignment: CDR1 LNHDA and CDR2 SQIVND (reference sequence). The trim removed 3 bases at V and 10 bases at J, leaving 10 bases unmatched. This chain's CDR3 is CASSIRTSGTVREQFF. CDR3 coding DNA: TGTGCCAGTAGTATCCGGACTAGCGGGACCGTACGCGAGCAGTTCTTC.

The genes are TRBV3-1 (or the pseudogene TRBV3-2) and TRBJ2-7, with a tentative D call TRBD2 (5 bases). The CDR3 length is 14 residues. Trimming took 0 bases from V and 3 from J, leaving 9 bases between them. Germline V gene data show CDR1 as LGHDT and CDR2 as YNNKEL (reference sequence). The CDR3, as DNA: TGTGCCAGCAGCCAAGAGGCTAGCAGCTACGAGCAGTACTTC. Encoded protein: CASSQEASSYEQYF.

In its sample, this clone was seen once. The rearrangement joins TRBV6-5 to TRBJ2-7; 7 bases align to TRBD2. Trimming took 5 bases from V and 4 from J; bases not matched to a gene: 8. CDR1 is MNHEY, CDR2 SVGAGI, per germline. The CDR3 is 14 amino acids. Here the CDR3 DNA reads TGTGCCAGCAGTACCCCGGTGGGGGGGTACGAGCAGTACTTC. As protein: CASSTPVGGYEQYF.

This rearrangement joins TRBV5-1 to TRBJ2-3; tentative D call: TRBD2 (5 bases). The CDR3 is 15 amino acids. Per germline, CDR1 SGHRS and CDR2 YFSETQ. V dropped 3 bases and J dropped 3 bases, with 14 bases sitting between them. The CDR3 loop is CASSSLAIGTDTQYF. In DNA, the CDR3 is TGCGCCAGCAGCTCATTAGCGATTGGTACAGATACGCAGTATTTT.

The chain links TRBV10-3 to TRBJ1-2, with TRBD1 identical over 8 bases. The CDR3 extends over 15 amino acids. CDR1 and CDR2 from the germline V gene are ENHRY and SYGVKD. V lost 6 bases to trimming and J lost 6 bases; unmatched junction nucleotides: 12. CDR3 sequence (DNA): TGTGCCATCAGCAAAAGGACAGGGCAGACGGATGGCTACACCTTC. Its protein product is CAISKRTGQTDGYTF.

The V gene is TRBV28, the J gene TRBJ2-3, with no clear D. Germline assignment: CDR1 MDHEN and CDR2 SYDVKM. This CDR3 has 14 residues. V was pared by 2 bases and J by 2 bases, with 8 bases between. The CDR3 DNA reads TGTGCCAGCAGTTTACCTGGGTACACAGATACGCAGTATTTT. Its protein is CASSLPGYTDTQYF.

There are a few counts of this clone. The chain employs TRBV20-1 and TRBJ2-4; tentative D call: TRBD2 (5 bases). V was shortened by 3 bases and J by 7 bases, with 16 bases between the two germline ends. Germline V gene lookup returns CDR1 DFQATT and CDR2 SNEGSKA (reference sequence). The CDR3 runs 14 residues. CDR3 amino acids: CSASMVGERNIQYF. DNA of the CDR3: TGCAGTGCTAGTATGGTGGGAGAACGGAACATTCAGTACTTC.

V usage is TRBV19 and J usage is TRBJ1-1; D call uncertain. The CDR3 is made up of 15 amino acids. Trimming cost V 10 bases and J 1 base, with 19 bases left between them. Germline CDR1 LNHDA, CDR2 SQIVND (reference sequence). CDR3: CATSSSGPPNTEAFF. The CDR3 DNA reads as TGTGCCACCTCATCATCTGGACCGCCGAACACTGAAGCTTTCTTT.

The chain carries TRBV24-1 and TRBJ2-1; 9 positions match TRBD2. This CDR3 comprises 14 residues. Unmatched junction bases numbered 5, after V lost 9 bases and J lost 3 bases. Germline values: CDR1 KGHDR, CDR2 SFDVKD. CDR3 nucleotide sequence: TGTGCCACCTCCGCGGGGGGGGACTACAATGAGCAGTTCTTC. It encodes CATSAGGDYNEQFF.

The chain employs TRBV15 and TRBJ2-1, with D uncertain. Trimming removed 1 base from V and 1 base from J, with 8 bases in between. There are 15 residues in the CDR3. Germline values: CDR1 LNHNV, CDR2 YYDKDF (reference sequence). In nucleotides, the CDR3 is TGTGCCACCAGCAGAGGTCTGGCTTCCTACAATGAGCAGTTCTTC. The encoded protein is CATSRGLASYNEQFF.

This chain uses TRBV29-1 with TRBJ1-2, with 7 bases lining up with TRBD1. Germline CDR1 reads SQVTM; CDR2 reads ANQGSEA. The V and J ends lost 5 bases and 2 bases, in that order; junction bases with no gene match: 2. This CDR3 is built from 12 residues. CDR3 bases: TGCAGCGTTTGGGGACAGAACTATGGCTACACCTTC. The encoded protein is CSVWGQNYGYTF.

The chain carries TRBV18 and TRBJ2-7, with a possible D match to TRBD1 (5 bases). Trimming pared 2 bases from V and 6 bases from J, leaving 11 bases between. Looked up from germline, CDR1 is KGHSH and CDR2 is LQKENI. The CDR3 extends over 13 amino acids. In nucleotides, the CDR3 is TGTGCCAGCTCACCAGGGGCCGACGGCGAGCAGTACTTC. The encoded protein is CASSPGADGEQYF.

The V call is TRBV20-1, the J call TRBJ1-5; D unclear. CDR3 length: 15 amino acids. Germline V gene sequence: CDR1 DFQATT, CDR2 SNEGSKA (reference sequence). V was shortened by 3 bases and J by 0 bases, with 12 bases between the two germline ends. The CDR3 spells CSASLSQYSNQPQHF. Here the CDR3 DNA reads TGCAGTGCTAGTTTATCTCAATATAGCAATCAGCCCCAGCATTTT.

The chain recombines TRBV19 with TRBJ2-1; 7 bases are a match to TRBD2. The CDR3 contains 14 residues. With V trimmed by 7 bases and J by 6 bases, 9 bases remained unmatched. Germline CDR1 is LNHDA and CDR2 is SQIVND (reference sequence). As DNA, the CDR3 is TGTGCCAGTACCCGGACTAGTTCCCTCAATGAGCAGTTCTTC. It codes for CASTRTSSLNEQFF.